This TCR beta chain was recovered during a study of T-cell reconstitution after alpha-beta-depleted transplantation in children. Germline V gene data show CDR1 as SGHTA and CDR2 as FQGNSA. V lost 8 bases, J lost 6 bases, and 5 bases stayed unmatched. This CDR3 contains 13 residues. As regards this clonotype: Its antigen is not known.

It was with unique molecular identifiers that the TCRbeta library was prepared. One entry per CDR3 protein, called by TCRdb with MiXCR from the PCR reads. The sample lists 550,000 to 800,000 distinct CDR3 sequences; around 13% were seen once. Study-wide results and caveats: Reportedly, only several hundred clones from non-depleted graft cells drove alpha-beta T-cell counts at about two months. A year post-transplant, T-cell counts and diversity derived mostly from newly produced T cells.

The specimen was PBMCs, collected before TCRalphabeta/CD19-depleted stem cell transplant. This clonotype was sampled from a girl between 2 and 10 years old with congenital amegakaryocytic thrombocytopenia, due to receive a stem cell transplant. The V and J genes are TRBV7-2 and TRBJ2-1; 9 bases are shared with TRBD2. The CDR3 loop is CASLAGNTNEQFF. For the CDR3, the DNA is TGTGCCAGCCTAGCGGGAAATACCAATGAGCAGTTCTTC.